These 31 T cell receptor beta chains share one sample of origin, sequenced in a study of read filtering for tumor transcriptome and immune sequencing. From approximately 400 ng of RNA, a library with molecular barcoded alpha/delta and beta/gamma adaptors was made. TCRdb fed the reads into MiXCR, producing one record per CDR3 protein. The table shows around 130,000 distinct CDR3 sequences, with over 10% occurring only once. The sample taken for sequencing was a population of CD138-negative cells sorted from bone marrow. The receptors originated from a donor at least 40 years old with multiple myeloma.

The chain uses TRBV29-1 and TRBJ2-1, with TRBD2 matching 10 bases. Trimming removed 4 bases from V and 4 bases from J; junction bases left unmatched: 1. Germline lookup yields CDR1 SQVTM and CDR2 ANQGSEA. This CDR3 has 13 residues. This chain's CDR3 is CSVGSGRYNEQFF. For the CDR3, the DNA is TGCAGCGTTGGTAGCGGGAGGTACAATGAGCAGTTCTTC.

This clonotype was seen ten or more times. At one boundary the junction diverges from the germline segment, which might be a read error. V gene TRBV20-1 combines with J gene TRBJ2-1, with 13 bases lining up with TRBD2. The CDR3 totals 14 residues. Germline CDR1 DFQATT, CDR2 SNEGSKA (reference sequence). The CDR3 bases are TGCAGTGTTACTAGCGGGAGGGGCCGTGGTGAGCAGCTCTTC. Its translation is CSVTSGRGRGEQLF.

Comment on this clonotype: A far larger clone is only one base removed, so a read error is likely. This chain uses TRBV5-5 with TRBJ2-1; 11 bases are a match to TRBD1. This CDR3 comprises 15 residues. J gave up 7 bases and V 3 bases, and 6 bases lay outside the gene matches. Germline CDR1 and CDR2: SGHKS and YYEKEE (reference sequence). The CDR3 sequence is CASSYRDRGVNEQFF. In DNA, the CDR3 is TGTGCCAGCAGCTACCGGGACAGGGGGGTAAATGAGCAGTTCTTC.

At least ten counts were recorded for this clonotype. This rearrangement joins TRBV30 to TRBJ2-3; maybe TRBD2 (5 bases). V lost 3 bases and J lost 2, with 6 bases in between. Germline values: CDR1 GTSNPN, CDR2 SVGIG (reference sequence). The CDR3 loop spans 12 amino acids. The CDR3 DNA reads TGTGCCTGGAGGGACTTCACAGATACGCAGTATTTT. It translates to CAWRDFTDTQYF.

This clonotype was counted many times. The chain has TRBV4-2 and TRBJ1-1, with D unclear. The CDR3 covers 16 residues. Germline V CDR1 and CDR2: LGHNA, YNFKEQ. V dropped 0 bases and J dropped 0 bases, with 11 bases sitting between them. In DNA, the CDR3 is TGTGCCAGCAGCCAAGAAGGAGGCCCGATGAACACTGAAGCTTTCTTT. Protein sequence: CASSQEGGPMNTEAFF.

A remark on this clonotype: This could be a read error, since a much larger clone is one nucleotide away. CDR3 residues: CASSYSRRHDEQSF. CDR3 nucleotide sequence: TGTGCCAGCAGTTACTCGCGCAGGCACGATGAGCAGTCCTTC. V is TRBV6-2 or TRBV6-3 and J is TRBJ2-1; D uncertain. The V gene's germline CDR1 is MNHEY and CDR2 SVGEGT. The CDR3 is 14 amino acids.

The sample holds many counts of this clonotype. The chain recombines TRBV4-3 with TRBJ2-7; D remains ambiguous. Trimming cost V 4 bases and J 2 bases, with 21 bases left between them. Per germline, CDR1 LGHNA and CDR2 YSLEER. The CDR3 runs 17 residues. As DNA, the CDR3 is TGCGCCAGCAGCCCCTACCCTCCTCAAACTCTCCCCTACGAGCAGTACTTC. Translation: CASSPYPPQTLPYEQYF.

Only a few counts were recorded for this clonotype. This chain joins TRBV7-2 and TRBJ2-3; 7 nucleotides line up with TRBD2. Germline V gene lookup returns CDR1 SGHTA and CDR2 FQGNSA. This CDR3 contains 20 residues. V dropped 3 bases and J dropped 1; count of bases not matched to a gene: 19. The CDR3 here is CASSLSYNMWGGPGTDTQYF. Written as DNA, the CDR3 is TGTGCCAGCAGCTTGTCCTATAATATGTGGGGAGGGCCGGGCACAGATACGCAGTATTTT.

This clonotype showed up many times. CDR3 sequence (DNA): TGCAGTGCTAGAGATAACGGGGGAGGGTGGGAGCAGTACTTC. Its translation: CSARDNGGGWEQYF. The V gene is TRBV20-1, the J gene TRBJ2-7; 7 nucleotides agree with TRBD2. The CDR3 totals 14 residues. Germline loops: CDR1 DFQATT, CDR2 SNEGSKA (reference sequence). Germline trimming cut 0 bases from V and 7 bases from J; bases unmatched to any gene: 9.

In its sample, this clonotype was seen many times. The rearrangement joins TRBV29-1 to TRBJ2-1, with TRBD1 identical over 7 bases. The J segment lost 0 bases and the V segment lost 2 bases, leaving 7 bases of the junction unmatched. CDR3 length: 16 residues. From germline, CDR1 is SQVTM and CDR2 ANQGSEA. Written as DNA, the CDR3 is TGCAGCGTTGAAAAGGGACAGTCCAGCTCCTACAATGAGCAGTTCTTC. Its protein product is CSVEKGQSSSYNEQFF.

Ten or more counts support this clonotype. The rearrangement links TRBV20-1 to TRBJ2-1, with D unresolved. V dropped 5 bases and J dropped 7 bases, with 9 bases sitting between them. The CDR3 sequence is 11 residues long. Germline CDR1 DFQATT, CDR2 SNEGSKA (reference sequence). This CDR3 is CSASPPNEQFF. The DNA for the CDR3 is TGCAGTGCTTCCCCTCCGAATGAGCAGTTCTTC.

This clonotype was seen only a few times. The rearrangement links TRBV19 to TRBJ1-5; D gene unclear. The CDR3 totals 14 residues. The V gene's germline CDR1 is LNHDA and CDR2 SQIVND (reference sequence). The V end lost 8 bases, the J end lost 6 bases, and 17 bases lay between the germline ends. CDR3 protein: CASDGLQPSQPQHF. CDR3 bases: TGTGCCAGTGACGGGCTCCAACCCTCTCAGCCCCAGCATTTT.

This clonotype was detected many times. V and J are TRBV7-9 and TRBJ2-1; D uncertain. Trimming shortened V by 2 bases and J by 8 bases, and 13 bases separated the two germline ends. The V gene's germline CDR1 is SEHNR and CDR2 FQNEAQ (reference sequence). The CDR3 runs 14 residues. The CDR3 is CASSLISSSYEQFF. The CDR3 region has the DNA TGTGCCAGCAGCTTAATTTCTAGTTCGTATGAGCAGTTCTTC.

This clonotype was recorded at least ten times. CDR3 nucleotide sequence: TGTGCCAGCAGCTTAGGAGCGTCGTCCCAAAACTATGGCTACACCTTC. Protein: CASSLGASSQNYGYTF. This chain connects TRBV7-9 to TRBJ1-2; D gene uncertain. The V gene's germline CDR1 is SEHNR and CDR2 FQNEAQ (reference sequence). Trimming cost V 1 base and J 2 bases, with 14 bases left between them. The CDR3 loop spans 16 amino acids.

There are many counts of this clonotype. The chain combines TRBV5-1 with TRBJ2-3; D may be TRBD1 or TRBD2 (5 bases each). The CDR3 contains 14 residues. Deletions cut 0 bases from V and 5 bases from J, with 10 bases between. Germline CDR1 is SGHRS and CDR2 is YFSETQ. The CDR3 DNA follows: TGCGCCAGCAGCTTGGTTGGGACGGGAGATACGCAGTATTTT. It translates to CASSLVGTGDTQYF.

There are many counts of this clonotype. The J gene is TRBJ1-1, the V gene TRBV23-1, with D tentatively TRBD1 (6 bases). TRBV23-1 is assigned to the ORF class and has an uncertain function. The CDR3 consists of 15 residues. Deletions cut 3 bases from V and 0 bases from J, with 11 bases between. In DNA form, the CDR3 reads TGCGCCAGCAGTCATCCCGACAGGCTGAACACTGAAGCTTTCTTT. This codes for CASSHPDRLNTEAFF.

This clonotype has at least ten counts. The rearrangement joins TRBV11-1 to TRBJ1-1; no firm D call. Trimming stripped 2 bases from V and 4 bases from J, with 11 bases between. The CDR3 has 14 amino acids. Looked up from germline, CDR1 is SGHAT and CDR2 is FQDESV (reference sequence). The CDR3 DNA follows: TGTGCCAGCAGCTTAAGACGAGGGCCCACTGAAGCTTTCTTT. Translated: CASSLRRGPTEAFF.

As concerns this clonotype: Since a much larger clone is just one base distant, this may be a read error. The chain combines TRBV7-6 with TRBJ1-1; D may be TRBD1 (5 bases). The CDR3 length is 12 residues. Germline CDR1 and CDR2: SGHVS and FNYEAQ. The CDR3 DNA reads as TGTGCCAGCAGCCACACGGACACTGATGCTTTCTTT. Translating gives CASSHTDTDAFF.

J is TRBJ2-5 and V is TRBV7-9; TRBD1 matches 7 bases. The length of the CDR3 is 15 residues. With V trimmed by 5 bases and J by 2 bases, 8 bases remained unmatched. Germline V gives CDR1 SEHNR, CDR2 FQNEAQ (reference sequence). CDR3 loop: CASSHRDSGQETQYF. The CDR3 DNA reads TGTGCCAGCAGCCACCGGGACAGTGGACAAGAGACCCAGTACTTC.

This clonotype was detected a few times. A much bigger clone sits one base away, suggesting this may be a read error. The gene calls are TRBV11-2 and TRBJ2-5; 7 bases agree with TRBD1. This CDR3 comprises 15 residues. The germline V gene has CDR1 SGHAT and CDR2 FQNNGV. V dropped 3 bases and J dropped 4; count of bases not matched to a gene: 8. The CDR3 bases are TGTGCCAGCAGCTTGGGGGACAGCACCCGAGAGACCCAGTACTTC. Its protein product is CASSLGDSTRETQYF.

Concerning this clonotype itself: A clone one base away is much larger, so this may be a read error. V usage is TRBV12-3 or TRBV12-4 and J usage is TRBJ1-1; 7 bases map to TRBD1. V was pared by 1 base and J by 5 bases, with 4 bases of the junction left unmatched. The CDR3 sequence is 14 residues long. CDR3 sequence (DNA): TGTGCCAGCAGTTTAGTTTCAGGGGGGACTGAAGCTTTCTTT. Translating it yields CASSLVSGGTEAFF.

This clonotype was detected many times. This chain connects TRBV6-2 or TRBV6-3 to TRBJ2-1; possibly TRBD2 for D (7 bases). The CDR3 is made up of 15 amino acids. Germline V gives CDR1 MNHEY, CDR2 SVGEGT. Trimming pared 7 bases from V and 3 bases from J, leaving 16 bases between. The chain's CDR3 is CASTTGGPIYNEQFF. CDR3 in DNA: TGTGCCAGCACCACCGGGGGGCCAATCTACAATGAGCAGTTCTTC.

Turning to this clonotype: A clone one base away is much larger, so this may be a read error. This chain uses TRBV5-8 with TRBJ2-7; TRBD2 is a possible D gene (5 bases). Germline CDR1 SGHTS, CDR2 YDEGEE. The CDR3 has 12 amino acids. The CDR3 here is CASSFRGNEQHF. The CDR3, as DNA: TGTGCCAGCAGCTTTCGGGGTAACGAGCAGCACTTC.

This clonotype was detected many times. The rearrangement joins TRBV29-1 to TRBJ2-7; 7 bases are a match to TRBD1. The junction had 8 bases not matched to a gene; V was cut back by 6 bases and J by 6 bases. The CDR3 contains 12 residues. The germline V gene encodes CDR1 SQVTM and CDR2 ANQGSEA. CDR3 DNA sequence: TGCAGCGTCCCCCACAGGGGCGGCGAGCAGTACTTC. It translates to CSVPHRGGEQYF.

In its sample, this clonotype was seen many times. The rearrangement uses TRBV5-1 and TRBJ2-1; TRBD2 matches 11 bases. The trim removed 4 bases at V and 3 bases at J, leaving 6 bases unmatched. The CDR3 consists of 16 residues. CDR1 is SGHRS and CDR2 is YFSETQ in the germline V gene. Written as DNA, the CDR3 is TGCGCCAGCAGCATCCCCACTAGCGGGAGCTACAATGAGCAGTTCTTC. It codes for CASSIPTSGSYNEQFF.

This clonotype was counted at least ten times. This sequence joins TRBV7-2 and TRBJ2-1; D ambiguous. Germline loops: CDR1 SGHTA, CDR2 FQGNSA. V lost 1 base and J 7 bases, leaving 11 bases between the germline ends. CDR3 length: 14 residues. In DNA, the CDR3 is TGTGCCAGCAGCTTAGGGCCGGGCACAAATGAGCAGTTCTTC. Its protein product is CASSLGPGTNEQFF. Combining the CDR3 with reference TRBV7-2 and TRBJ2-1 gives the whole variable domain GAGVSQSPSNKVTEKGKDVELRCDPISGHTALYWYRQSLGQGLEFLIYFQGNSAPDKSGLPSDRFSAERTGGSVSTLTIQRTQQEDSAVYLCASSLGPGTNEQFFGPGTRLTVL.

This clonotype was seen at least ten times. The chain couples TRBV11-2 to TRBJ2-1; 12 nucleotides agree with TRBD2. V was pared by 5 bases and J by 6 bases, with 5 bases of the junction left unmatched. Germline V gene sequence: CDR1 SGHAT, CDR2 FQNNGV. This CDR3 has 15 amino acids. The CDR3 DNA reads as TGTGCCAGCAGCCTAACTAGCGGGAGGTCCAATGAGCAGTTCTTC. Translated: CASSLTSGRSNEQFF.

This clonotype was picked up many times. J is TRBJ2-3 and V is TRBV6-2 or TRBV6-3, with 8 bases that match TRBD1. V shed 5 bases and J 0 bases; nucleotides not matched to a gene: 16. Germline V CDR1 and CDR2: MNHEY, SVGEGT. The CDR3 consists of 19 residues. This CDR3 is CASSRQGARFVRSTDTQYF. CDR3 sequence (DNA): TGTGCCAGCAGTCGCCAGGGGGCAAGGTTTGTGAGAAGCACAGATACGCAGTATTTT.

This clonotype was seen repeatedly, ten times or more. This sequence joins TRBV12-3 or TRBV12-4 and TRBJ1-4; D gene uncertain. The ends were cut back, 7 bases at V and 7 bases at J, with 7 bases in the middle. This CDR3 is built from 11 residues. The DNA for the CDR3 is TGTGCCAGCACCCCCGGTGAAAAACTGTTTTTT. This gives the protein CASTPGEKLFF.

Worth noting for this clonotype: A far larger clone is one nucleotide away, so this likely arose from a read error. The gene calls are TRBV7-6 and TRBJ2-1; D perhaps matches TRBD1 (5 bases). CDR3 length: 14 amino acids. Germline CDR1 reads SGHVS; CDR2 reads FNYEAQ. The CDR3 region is CAGSSGTTVPEQFF. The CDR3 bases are TGTGCCGGCAGCTCGGGCACGACAGTCCCGGAGCAGTTCTTC.

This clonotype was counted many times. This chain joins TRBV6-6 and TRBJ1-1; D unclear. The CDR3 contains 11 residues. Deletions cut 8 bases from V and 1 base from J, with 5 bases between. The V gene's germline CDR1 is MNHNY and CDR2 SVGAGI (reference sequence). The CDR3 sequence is CASVRNTEAFF. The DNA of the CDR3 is TGTGCCAGCGTGAGGAACACTGAAGCTTTCTTT.